These 27 T cell receptor beta chains came from one sample sequenced in a study of T cells in Graves' hyperthyroidism and ophthalmopathy. There were TCR beta CDR3 regions amplified from RNA transcripts. First-round RT-PCR targeting the TCR CDR3 was performed with the HTBI primer set. From the multiplex PCR reads, TCRdb called clonotypes with MiXCR, one entry per CDR3 protein. The sample carries about 300,000 distinct CDR3 sequences, around a fifth recorded once. The sequencing sample was made of blood. The receptors originated from a man in his fifties with Graves' ophthalmopathy.

This clonotype was seen repeatedly, ten times or more. The V call is TRBV11-2, the J call TRBJ2-1; no definite D call. Per germline, CDR1 SGHAT and CDR2 FQNNGV. The CDR3 spans 14 residues. V was trimmed by 5 bases and J by 7 bases, leaving 15 bases between them. CDR3 in amino acids: CASSVGSALNEQFF. The DNA of the CDR3 is TGTGCCAGCAGCGTCGGCTCAGCGTTAAATGAGCAGTTCTTC.

The V gene is TRBV11-2, the J gene TRBJ1-2; unclear D gene. There are 14 residues in the CDR3. In germline, CDR1 is SGHAT, CDR2 FQNNGV. V lost 0 bases and J lost 1, with 6 bases in between. The CDR3, as DNA: TGTGCCAGCAGCTTAGATTTCGTTAACTATGGCTACACCTTC. It codes for CASSLDFVNYGYTF.

There are many counts of this clonotype. The rearrangement uses TRBV7-2 and TRBJ2-3; D unclear. CDR3 length equals 14 residues. V lost 2 bases to trimming and J lost 0 bases, with 6 bases between them. Germline V lookup: CDR1 SGHTA, CDR2 FQGNSA. The CDR3 DNA follows: TGTGCCAGCAGCTTACCCGGGAGCACAGATACGCAGTATTTT. Its protein is CASSLPGSTDTQYF.

This clonotype was observed a few times. V is TRBV6-1 and J is TRBJ2-6; D ambiguous. Trimming removed 0 bases at V and 0 bases at J, with 3 bases between. The CDR3 sequence is 15 residues long. Germline CDR1 is MNHNS and CDR2 is SASEGT. CDR3 residues: CASSEATSGANVLTF. DNA of the CDR3: TGTGCCAGCAGTGAAGCAACCTCTGGGGCCAACGTCCTGACTTTC.

This clonotype was seen a handful of times. V and J are TRBV5-1 and TRBJ2-7, with TRBD2 identical over 8 bases. Germline V gene data show CDR1 as SGHRS and CDR2 as YFSETQ. The V and J ends lost 4 bases and 2 bases, in that order; junction bases with no gene match: 8. This CDR3 contains 15 residues. CDR3 amino acids: CASSPKLAEPYEQYF. In DNA form, the CDR3 reads TGCGCCAGCAGCCCAAAACTAGCGGAGCCCTACGAGCAGTACTTC. Together with reference TRBV5-1 and TRBJ2-7, the CDR3 gives the full variable domain: KAGVTQTPRYLIKTRGQQVTLSCSPISGHRSVSWYQQTPGQGLQFLFEYFSETQRNKGNFPGRFSGRQFSNSRSEMNVSTLELGDSALYLCASSPKLAEPYEQYFGPGTRLTVT.

The table lists this clonotype with many counts. The junction shows a germline mismatch at one end, possibly a read error. V and J are TRBV20-1 and TRBJ2-3; D gene unclear. This CDR3 region has 13 residues. Looked up from germline, CDR1 is DFQATT and CDR2 is SNEGSKA (reference sequence). CDR3 sequence reads: CSASRTVTDPQYF. The CDR3 bases are TGCAGTGCTAGTCGTACGGTCACAGATCCGCAGTATTTT.

This clonotype was counted only a few times. V and J are TRBV29-1 and TRBJ2-1; D possibly corresponds to TRBD2 (6 bases). The CDR3 has 11 amino acids. V was trimmed by 4 bases and J by 10 bases, leaving 11 bases between them. Germline V gene lookup returns CDR1 SQVTM and CDR2 ANQGSEA. CDR3 sequence reads: CSVGGGGEQFF. CDR3 sequence (DNA): TGCAGCGTTGGGGGAGGCGGAGAGCAGTTCTTC.

This chain links TRBV10-1 with TRBJ2-1; 13 bases match TRBD2. The end of the DNA fits TRBJ2-7 better, so the J call may be wrong. Germline V gene data show CDR1 as WNHNN and CDR2 as SYGVQD (reference sequence). The CDR3 covers 14 residues. CDR3 in amino acids: CAGKGLAGVNEQYF. CDR3 nucleotide sequence: TGCGCCGGCAAAGGACTAGCGGGAGTCAATGAGCAGTACTTC.

This clonotype was detected many times. Here the CDR3 reads CASSEAPKGPTDTQYF. The CDR3 nucleotides are TGTGCCAGCAGTGAAGCGCCGAAGGGACCCACAGATACGCAGTATTTT. The chain is built from TRBV2 and TRBJ2-3; possibly TRBD1 or TRBD2 for D (5 bases each). The CDR3 contains 16 residues. V was cut by 0 bases and J by 2 bases, with 12 bases left in between. Germline V CDR1 and CDR2: SNHLY, FYNNEI.

This rearrangement joins TRBV4-2 to TRBJ1-1; 8 positions agree with TRBD1. CDR1 LGHNA and CDR2 YNFKEQ come from the germline V gene. Losses at the gene ends were 2 bases for V and 0 bases for J; bases not matched to a gene: 8. The CDR3 has 17 amino acids. DNA of the CDR3: TGTGCCAGCAGCCAACTGGACAGGGCCGACATGAACACTGAAGCTTTCTTT. It codes for CASSQLDRADMNTEAFF.

The table lists this clonotype with many counts. V is TRBV7-8 and J is TRBJ1-1, with D uncertain. The CDR3 extends over 14 amino acids. The V end was cut by 1 base, the J end by 1 base, with 7 bases between. Germline lookup yields CDR1 SGHVS and CDR2 FQNEAQ. The CDR3 loop reads CASSLVGENTEAFF. CDR3 DNA sequence: TGTGCCAGCAGCTTAGTAGGAGAGAACACTGAAGCTTTCTTT. The full variable domain, its missing parts supplied by reference TRBV7-8 and TRBJ1-1, is GAGVSQSPRYKVAKRGQDVALRCDPISGHVSLFWYQQALGQGPEFLTYFQNEAQLDKSGLPSDRFFAERPEGSVSTLKIQRTQQEDSAVYLCASSLVGENTEAFFGQGTRLTVV.

In this sample, this clonotype turned up many times. The chain couples TRBV11-1 to TRBJ2-5; D is perhaps TRBD1 or TRBD2 (6 bases each). Trimming shortened V by 4 bases and J by 3 bases, and 12 bases separated the two germline ends. This CDR3 is built from 14 residues. Germline-derived CDR1 and CDR2 are SGHAT and FQDESV (reference sequence). In nucleotides, the CDR3 is TGTGCCAGCAGCTGGGGGCTAGCGAAAGAGACCCAGTACTTC. Residues: CASSWGLAKETQYF.

About this clonotype: A much larger clone differs from this one at a single base, so this may be a read error. The genes are TRBV28 and TRBJ2-7; D remains ambiguous. This CDR3 is 16 amino acids long. Germline V CDR1 and CDR2: MDHEN, SYDVKM. Written as DNA, the CDR3 is TGTGCCAGCAGCCCGTGGAACGGTTTGGGGTCCTACGAGCGGTACTTC. It translates to CASSPWNGLGSYERYF.

This chain uses TRBV11-2 with TRBJ2-7; no reliable D call. CDR1 and CDR2 (germline): SGHAT, FQNNGV. The CDR3 sequence is 14 residues long. The V end was cut by 5 bases, the J end by 0 bases, with 11 bases between. The CDR3 reads CASSPRRFSYEQYF. The CDR3 DNA sequence: TGTGCCAGCAGCCCCCGGAGATTCTCCTACGAGCAGTACTTC. Full variable domain (missing parts from reference TRBV11-2 and TRBJ2-7): EAGVAQSPRYKIIEKRQSVAFWCNPISGHATLYWYQQILGQGPKLLIQFQNNGVVDDSQLPKDRFSAERLKGVDSTLKIQPAKLEDSAVYLCASSPRRFSYEQYFGPGTRLTVT.

This clonotype was recorded many times. V and J are TRBV20-1 and TRBJ1-1, with D unresolved. Germline loops: CDR1 DFQATT, CDR2 SNEGSKA (reference sequence). This CDR3 has 8 amino acids. V dropped 6 bases and J dropped 10 bases, with 6 bases sitting between them. CDR3 nucleotide sequence: TGCAGTGCAGTGGGAGCTTTCTTT. Amino acids: CSAVGAFF.

The sample holds many counts of this clonotype. This chain links TRBV28 with TRBJ2-7, with 14 bases fitting TRBD2. The germline V gene has CDR1 MDHEN and CDR2 SYDVKM. The CDR3 has 14 residues. V lost 10 bases, J lost 2 bases, and 4 bases stayed unmatched. DNA for the CDR3: TGTGCCACTTCGGGACTAGCGGGAGCCTACGAGCAGTACTTC. It encodes CATSGLAGAYEQYF.

This clonotype has a count of ten or more. V usage is TRBV2 and J usage is TRBJ2-5; D possibly corresponds to TRBD1 (6 bases). This CDR3 region has 14 residues. Deletions cut 6 bases from V and 1 base from J, with 12 bases between. In germline, CDR1 is SNHLY, CDR2 FYNNEI. In DNA, the CDR3 is TGTGCCAGCAGGCAGACAGGCTTCCAAGAGACCCAGTACTTC. Translated: CASRQTGFQETQYF.

A note on this clonotype: A much more abundant neighbour one base away suggests this may be a read error. This chain links TRBV20-1 with TRBJ1-1; D gene unclear. This CDR3 region has 15 residues. The V end was cut by 2 bases, the J end by 4 bases, with 17 bases between. Germline CDR1 reads DFQATT; CDR2 reads SNEGSKA (reference sequence). The CDR3 loop is CSARSLQSVSTEAFF. The CDR3 DNA is TGCAGTGCTAGATCCCTCCAATCGGTGAGCACTGAAGCTTTCTTT.

The rearrangement uses TRBV19 and TRBJ2-7; either TRBD1 or TRBD2 may fit D (6 bases each). The germline CDR1 and CDR2 sequences are LNHDA and SQIVND (reference sequence). The CDR3 consists of 14 residues. The V and J ends lost 2 bases and 3 bases respectively, with 11 bases between them. The CDR3 here is CASSIRGAVYEQYF. CDR3 coding DNA: TGTGCCAGTAGTATAAGGGGGGCCGTCTACGAGCAGTACTTC.

This clonotype appeared many times. The J gene is TRBJ1-6, the V gene TRBV7-3; TRBD1 matches 11 bases. With 5 bases clipped from V and 9 bases from J, the junction kept 6 bases outside the gene matches. Per the germline V gene, CDR1 is SGHTA and CDR2 is FQGTGA. There are 15 residues in the CDR3. The DNA for the CDR3 is TGTGCCAGCAGCCCAGGACAGGGGGCAAGTTCACCCCTCCACTTT. This encodes CASSPGQGASSPLHF.

The V call is TRBV5-1, the J call TRBJ2-6, with D tentatively TRBD1 (5 bases). V lost 4 bases and J 3 bases, leaving 11 bases between the germline ends. Germline lookup yields CDR1 SGHRS and CDR2 YFSETQ. The CDR3 contains 15 residues. This CDR3 reads CASSKTGSGANVLTF. The CDR3 nucleotides read TGCGCCAGCAGCAAAACAGGAAGTGGGGCCAACGTCCTGACTTTC.

Concerning this clonotype: At one end the junction does not follow the germline gene, possibly because of a read error. This chain uses TRBV28 with TRBJ2-3; either TRBD1 or TRBD2 may fit D (5 bases each). This CDR3 is 13 amino acids long. From germline, CDR1 is MDHEN and CDR2 SYDVKM. The CDR3, as DNA: TGTACCAGCAAGGGACCCCACAGGGATACGCAGTATTTT. Translated, it gives CTSKGPHRDTQYF.

This clonotype occurred a few times. V and J are TRBV2 and TRBJ2-4, with D hard to call. The CDR3 is 16 amino acids. Germline CDR1 and CDR2: SNHLY and FYNNEI. V was pared by 5 bases and J by 2 bases, with 16 bases between. The CDR3 here is CASSLESGGSKNIQYF. CDR3 bases: TGTGCCAGCAGTCTTGAGTCCGGCGGCTCCAAAAACATTCAGTACTTC.

The chain combines TRBV4-1 with TRBJ2-7; D is unresolved. The germline CDR1 and CDR2 sequences are MGHRA and YSYEKL. The CDR3 is 14 residues long. Trimming took 0 bases from V and 3 from J, leaving 9 bases between them. CDR3 amino acids: CASSQDGKHYEQYF. The CDR3 DNA sequence: TGCGCCAGCAGCCAAGATGGGAAGCACTACGAGCAGTACTTC.

The table lists this clonotype with a few counts. V usage is TRBV7-2 and J usage is TRBJ2-3; 14 bases fit TRBD2. The CDR3 contains 19 residues. With V trimmed by 3 bases and J by 6 bases, 14 bases remained unmatched. Germline V gives CDR1 SGHTA, CDR2 FQGNSA. The CDR3 bases are TGTGCCAGCAGCTTCCCTGGACTAGCGGGAGGCCGGTGGAAGGATACGCAGTATTTT. Its translation: CASSFPGLAGGRWKDTQYF.

This clonotype has ten or more counts. This chain joins TRBV28 and TRBJ2-7; TRBD2 aligns across 8 bases. Per the germline V gene, CDR1 is MDHEN and CDR2 is SYDVKM. Trimming took 9 bases from V and 5 from J; bases not matched to a gene: 9. This CDR3 region has 13 residues. Here the CDR3 reads CASRAGAFDEQYF. CDR3 DNA sequence: TGTGCCAGTAGAGCGGGAGCGTTCGACGAGCAGTACTTC.

This clonotype was seen more than once but under ten times. This chain links TRBV19 with TRBJ1-2; no clear D gene. CDR1 and CDR2 (germline): LNHDA, SQIVND (reference sequence). V lost 6 bases to trimming and J lost 0 bases, with 14 bases between them. This CDR3 is built from 15 residues. CDR3 sequence reads: CASSTIPKPNYGYTF. CDR3 in DNA: TGTGCCAGTAGCACTATCCCGAAACCTAACTATGGCTACACCTTC.